The next 14 T cell receptor beta chains were all read from a single sample in a study of T cell repertoires in cytomegalovirus infection. MiXCR, run by TCRdb on the reads, gives a single entry per CDR3 protein. Found here are 250,000 to 300,000 distinct CDR3 sequences, roughly 15% of them singletons; the top ten hold about 10%. The sample comprised PBMCs. Receptor source: a human donor in good health (CMV status not recorded). Some clones in this sample may be carry-over from other donors' samples.

This chain connects TRBV7-9 to TRBJ2-6; D is possibly TRBD1 or TRBD2 (6 bases each). Trimming removed 2 bases at V and 2 bases at J, with 10 bases between. Germline CDR1 SEHNR, CDR2 FQNEAQ (reference sequence). The CDR3 totals 16 residues. In DNA form, the CDR3 reads TGTGCCAGCAGCTTAATGGGGGGCGCTGGGGCCAACGTCCTGACTTTC. Translation: CASSLMGGAGANVLTF.

This clonotype was seen many times. The rearrangement links TRBV11-2 to TRBJ1-2, with D possibly TRBD1 on 6 matching bases. Germline V gives CDR1 SGHAT, CDR2 FQNNGV. The CDR3 loop spans 14 amino acids. Trimming left V 0 bases short and J 7 bases short, with 12 bases between. In nucleotides, the CDR3 is TGTGCCAGCAGCTTAGATGGGTCAGGGGTTGGCTACACCTTC. This gives the protein CASSLDGSGVGYTF.

This clonotype was detected ten times or more. The J gene is TRBJ2-4, the V gene TRBV7-2; D is perhaps TRBD1 or TRBD2 (5 bases each). Per germline, CDR1 SGHTA and CDR2 FQGNSA. Trimming took off 5 bases at V and 1 base at J, with 18 bases between the two ends. This CDR3 comprises 17 residues. CDR3 sequence: CASSPNPGAGAKNIQYF. The CDR3 nucleotides are TGTGCCAGCAGCCCAAATCCCGGGGCCGGGGCCAAAAACATTCAGTACTTC.

This clonotype was detected many times. The CDR3 spells CASSRAVTNTEAFF. The CDR3 DNA follows: TGTGCCAGCTCGAGGGCAGTTACAAACACTGAAGCTTTCTTT. The chain is built from TRBV2 and TRBJ1-1; D gene unclear. The CDR3 extends over 14 amino acids. Between the trimmed V and J ends, which lost 8 bases and 2 bases, there was a span of 15 bases. Germline V gene data show CDR1 as SNHLY and CDR2 as FYNNEI.

The chain couples TRBV4-2 to TRBJ1-4; a weak D match, TRBD1 (6 bases). The germline gives CDR1 LGHNA, CDR2 YNFKEQ. The CDR3 contains 16 residues. V dropped 0 bases and J dropped 8 bases, with 16 bases sitting between them. The CDR3 spells CASSQDWDTEREKLFF. The CDR3 bases are TGTGCCAGCAGCCAAGATTGGGACACGGAGAGGGAAAAACTGTTTTTT.

Many counts were recorded for this clonotype. The chain employs TRBV6-2 or TRBV6-3 and TRBJ2-2, with TRBD2 matching 9 bases. The trim removed 4 bases at V and 1 base at J, leaving 4 bases unmatched. The germline V gene encodes CDR1 MNHEY and CDR2 SVGEGT. CDR3 length equals 16 residues. DNA of the CDR3: TGTGCCAGCAGTTCTTGGACTAGCGAGAACACCGGGGAGCTGTTTTTT. This encodes CASSSWTSENTGELFF.

This clonotype occurred many times. This chain connects TRBV7-2 to TRBJ2-1, with 10 positions matching TRBD2. Germline V gives CDR1 SGHTA, CDR2 FQGNSA. This CDR3 spans 17 amino acids. With V trimmed by 4 bases and J by 7 bases, 13 bases remained unmatched. CDR3 nucleotides: TGTGCCAGCAGCTGGGGGCCTAAGCGGGGGGGCCGAAATGAGCAGTTCTTC. This codes for CASSWGPKRGGRNEQFF. Together with reference TRBV7-2 and TRBJ2-1, the CDR3 gives the full variable domain: GAGVSQSPSNKVTEKGKDVELRCDPISGHTALYWYRQSLGQGLEFLIYFQGNSAPDKSGLPSDRFSAERTGGSVSTLTIQRTQQEDSAVYLCASSWGPKRGGRNEQFFGPGTRLTVL.

In this sample, this clonotype turned up a few times. The genes are TRBV2 and TRBJ2-7; D remains unclear. Germline V gives CDR1 SNHLY, CDR2 FYNNEI. V lost 7 bases, J lost 4 bases, and 5 bases lay in between. This CDR3 is built from 10 residues. DNA for the CDR3: TGTGCCAGCATGACTTACGAGCAGTACTTC. Amino acid sequence: CASMTYEQYF.

CDR3 in DNA: TGTGCCAGCTCACCTGCTTCCTCTGGAAACACCATATATTTT. Its protein is CASSPASSGNTIYF. The chain combines TRBV18 with TRBJ1-3, with unresolved D. Germline V gives CDR1 KGHSH, CDR2 LQKENI. V was shortened by 3 bases and J by 0 bases, with 6 bases between the two germline ends. The CDR3 sequence is 14 residues long.

This clonotype was picked up many times. This sequence joins TRBV28 and TRBJ2-1; 9 nucleotides match TRBD2. This CDR3 is 14 amino acids long. V lost 7 bases to trimming and J lost 8 bases; unmatched junction nucleotides: 9. Germline lookup yields CDR1 MDHEN and CDR2 SYDVKM. The CDR3 sequence: CASNPGLASDEQFF. The DNA for the CDR3 is TGTGCCAGCAACCCGGGACTAGCCTCCGATGAGCAGTTCTTC.

This clonotype was seen ten or more times. This chain connects TRBV7-2 to TRBJ2-7; D gene unclear. The CDR3 totals 15 residues. The V end lost 1 base, the J end lost 0 bases, and 10 bases lay between the germline ends. Per germline, CDR1 SGHTA and CDR2 FQGNSA. Here the CDR3 DNA reads TGTGCCAGCAGCTTAGGTGGGGTCTACTCCTACGAGCAGTACTTC. Translating gives CASSLGGVYSYEQYF.

The chain joins TRBV20-1 to TRBJ1-4, with D tentatively TRBD1 (5 bases). The CDR3 covers 14 residues. The germline CDR1 and CDR2 sequences are DFQATT and SNEGSKA (reference sequence). The V and J ends lost 6 bases and 8 bases respectively, with 19 bases between them. The CDR3 loop reads CSARGMASGEKLFF. The CDR3 DNA is TGCAGTGCCCGGGGGATGGCGTCAGGAGAAAAACTGTTTTTT.

The chain links TRBV5-8 to TRBJ1-1; 7 positions agree with TRBD1. The CDR3 covers 16 residues. Unmatched junction bases numbered 11, after V lost 0 bases and J lost 6 bases. Germline lookup yields CDR1 SGHTS and CDR2 YDEGEE. Here the CDR3 DNA reads TGTGCCAGCAGCTTGGGACTCGGCAGGGGGGACCCTGAAGCTTTCTTT. It translates to CASSLGLGRGDPEAFF.

In its sample, this clonotype was seen a few times. The V gene is TRBV3-1, the J gene TRBJ2-1, with D perhaps being TRBD1 or TRBD2 (5 bases each). This CDR3 is 12 amino acids long. The germline gives CDR1 LGHDT, CDR2 YNNKEL (reference sequence). V lost 5 bases and J 12 bases, leaving 14 bases between the germline ends. The CDR3 reads CASSFQGDRQFF. The CDR3 bases are TGTGCCAGCAGCTTTCAGGGAGATAGGCAGTTCTTC.